This T cell receptor beta chain was observed in a study of read filtering for tumor transcriptome and immune sequencing. Study background: 8 or 9 patients were R-ISS I, approximately 15 were R-ISS II, about seven were R-ISS III.

The library was built from about 400 ng RNA with molecular barcoded adaptors for alpha/delta and beta/gamma chains. TCRdb fed the reads into MiXCR, producing one record per CDR3 protein. This sample yields 35,000 to 40,000 distinct CDR3 sequences, of which 12% to 15% are seen a single time; more than 35% belongs to the top ten. Turning to this clonotype: An end of the junction differs from the germline gene, which may be a read error.

CDR1 GTSNPN and CDR2 SVGIG come from the germline V gene (reference sequence). The CDR3 has 13 amino acids. The sample taken for sequencing was a population of CD138-negative cells sorted from bone marrow. V gene TRBV30 combines with J gene TRBJ2-2; perhaps TRBD2 as D (5 bases). The TCR comes from a donor at least 40 years old with multiple myeloma. The CDR3 DNA follows: TGTGCCTGGAGTGTAGGAGCTTCCGGGGAGCTGCTTTTT. Translation gives CAWSVGASGELLF.